Each of the 30 T cell receptor beta chains below was sequenced from the same sample in a study of immune heterogeneity within non-small cell lung tumors. Each sample used 550 to 650 ng of genomic DNA from bulk tumor tissue. Widely spaced biopsies, several per primary tumor, were obtained at surgery. Patients had untreated, newly diagnosed non-small cell lung cancer and underwent curative surgery. For the TCR beta CDR3, multiplex PCR with 32 V and 13 J primers performed the amplification. TCRdb re-called the multiplex PCR reads with MiXCR, one entry per CDR3 protein. The repertoire holds approximately 12,000 distinct CDR3 sequences, with around a fifth as singletons. The material sequenced was lung tumor tissue. Source of these receptors: a man between 60 and 70 years old with non-small cell lung cancer.

In its sample, this clonotype was seen a few times. This sequence joins TRBV5-1 and TRBJ2-7; possible D gene TRBD1, 5 bases. The V end lost 1 base, the J end lost 7 bases, and 9 bases lay between the germline ends. There are 12 residues in the CDR3. Germline assignment: CDR1 SGHRS and CDR2 YFSETQ. CDR3 sequence reads: CASSLSQGEQYF. CDR3 coding DNA: TGCGCCAGCAGCTTGTCCCAGGGTGAGCAGTACTTC.

The J gene is TRBJ2-7, the V gene TRBV11-2; 12 bases align to TRBD2. Germline V gene lookup returns CDR1 SGHAT and CDR2 FQNNGV. This CDR3 has 18 residues. The ends lost 4 bases at V and 2 bases at J; junction bases unmatched: 12. This CDR3 is CASSSAETGLAGTYEQYF. As DNA, the CDR3 is TGTGCCAGCAGCTCCGCCGAAACCGGACTAGCGGGAACCTACGAGCAGTACTTC. Full variable domain (rest looked up from reference TRBV11-2 and TRBJ2-7): EAGVAQSPRYKIIEKRQSVAFWCNPISGHATLYWYQQILGQGPKLLIQFQNNGVVDDSQLPKDRFSAERLKGVDSTLKIQPAKLEDSAVYLCASSSAETGLAGTYEQYFGPGTRLTVT.

V is TRBV11-3 and J is TRBJ1-1, with a possible D match to TRBD1 (6 bases). The CDR3 covers 15 residues. Trimming shortened V by 5 bases and J by 0 bases, and 13 bases separated the two germline ends. Germline V CDR1 and CDR2: SGHNT, YENEEA. The CDR3 sequence: CASSTRDKMNTEAFF. Here the CDR3 DNA reads TGTGCCAGCAGCACCAGGGACAAAATGAACACTGAAGCTTTCTTT.

The table lists this clonotype with a few counts. The chain couples TRBV6-4 to TRBJ1-2, with D perhaps matching TRBD1 (6 bases). V was pared by 4 bases and J by 8 bases, with 14 bases between. CDR1 is MRHNA and CDR2 is SNTAGT in the germline V gene. The CDR3 sequence is 13 residues long. As DNA, the CDR3 is TGTGCCAGCAGTGGCCTTCCAGGGGCCGGCTACACCTTC. It translates to CASSGLPGAGYTF.

The sample holds a few counts of this clonotype. The V gene is TRBV20-1, the J gene TRBJ2-1, with 8 bases that match TRBD2. The germline CDR1 and CDR2 sequences are DFQATT and SNEGSKA (reference sequence). Trimming took 5 bases from V and 5 from J; bases not matched to a gene: 8. The CDR3 extends over 14 amino acids. CDR3 loop: CSAPPGLVDNEQFF. In DNA, the CDR3 is TGCAGTGCTCCCCCGGGACTAGTAGACAATGAGCAGTTCTTC.

This clonotype was counted a few times. The gene calls are TRBV7-9 and TRBJ2-1; no clear D. There are 13 residues in the CDR3. Germline-derived CDR1 and CDR2 are SEHNR and FQNEAQ (reference sequence). V gave up 4 bases and J gave up 6 bases, with 10 bases separating them. CDR3: CASSSKGVNEQFF. CDR3 nucleotide sequence: TGTGCCAGCAGCTCGAAGGGCGTCAATGAGCAGTTCTTC.

There are a few counts of this clonotype. The chain combines TRBV20-1 with TRBJ1-2; possibly TRBD1 for D (5 bases). The CDR3 is 13 residues long. Germline loops: CDR1 DFQATT, CDR2 SNEGSKA (reference sequence). V was clipped by 8 bases and J by 1 base, with 14 bases between them. This CDR3 reads CSTRVTNNYGYTF. DNA of the CDR3: TGCAGTACCAGGGTCACAAATAACTATGGCTACACCTTC.

Details on this clonotype: This may arise from a read error, as a much more abundant clone is one base away. The V and J genes are TRBV6-1 and TRBJ2-7; 10 bases are a match to TRBD2. Germline CDR1 reads MNHNS; CDR2 reads SASEGT. CDR3 length: 16 amino acids. DNA for the CDR3: TGTGCCAGCAGTCCAGCTAGCGGGAGAGGTGGCTACGAGCAGTGCTTC. Residues: CASSPASGRGGYEQCF.

With regard to this clonotype: Being one base from a much bigger clone, this may be a read error. The V call is TRBV10-3, the J call TRBJ2-3, with unresolved D. Trimming cost V 7 bases and J 2 bases, with 10 bases left between them. The CDR3 has 13 amino acids. Germline CDR1 is ENHRY and CDR2 is SYGVKD. The CDR3 reads CAIIAGATDTQYF. CDR3 sequence (DNA): TGTGCCATCATTGCAGGAGCCACAGATACGCAGTATTTT.

There are many counts of this clonotype. This chain joins TRBV25-1 and TRBJ2-7, with a tentative D call TRBD2 (6 bases). The V and J ends lost 3 bases and 3 bases respectively, with 15 bases between them. Germline CDR1 MGHDK, CDR2 SYGVNS. The CDR3 length is 15 residues. The CDR3 is CASSDRRTGVYEQYF. The CDR3 DNA is TGTGCCAGCAGTGACCGACGGACGGGGGTCTACGAGCAGTACTTC.

By its share, this clonotype is medium-sized. The CDR3 nucleotides are TGTGCCTGGACCAAGGCCGGAAACACCATATATTTT. As protein: CAWTKAGNTIYF. V and J are TRBV30 and TRBJ1-3; D uncertain. CDR1 is GTSNPN and CDR2 is SVGIG in the germline V gene (reference sequence). The CDR3 sequence is 12 residues long. V was clipped by 4 bases and J by 4 bases, with 8 bases between them.

This clonotype is termed medium-sized. The genes are TRBV19 and TRBJ1-2, with D possibly TRBD1 on 5 matching bases. The CDR3 has 13 amino acids. Trimming removed 3 bases from V and 4 bases from J, with 9 bases in between. CDR1 LNHDA and CDR2 SQIVND come from the germline V gene (reference sequence). In DNA form, the CDR3 reads TGTGCCAGTAGTATGGGGACCACCTATGGCTACACCTTC. Amino acid sequence: CASSMGTTYGYTF.

This clonotype appeared a single time. This may be a read error: a much more frequent sequence differs by one nucleotide. The rearrangement joins TRBV19 to TRBJ1-2; D unclear. Trimming shortened V by 0 bases and J by 8 bases, and 16 bases separated the two germline ends. The CDR3 extends over 15 amino acids. Germline V gives CDR1 LNHDA, CDR2 SQIVND (reference sequence). As DNA, the CDR3 is TGTGCCAGTAGTATAGATGGGTTCACCAAGGGAGGCTACACCTTC. Amino acids: CASSIDGFTKGGYTF. Based on the CDR3 plus reference TRBV19 and TRBJ1-2, the full variable domain is DGGITQSPKYLFRKEGQNVTLSCEQNLNHDAMYWYRQDPGQGLRLIYYSQIVNDFQKGDIAEGYSVSREKKESFPLTVTSAQKNPTAFYLCASSIDGFTKGGYTFGSGTRLTVV.

By frequency in the sample, this clonotype is medium-sized. The CDR3, as DNA: TGTGCCAGCAGCTTAAAGGTATCCTACGAGCAGTACTTC. This codes for CASSLKVSYEQYF. The rearrangement uses TRBV7-6 and TRBJ2-7; no firm D call. This CDR3 is 13 amino acids long. Germline CDR1 and CDR2: SGHVS and FNYEAQ. With 2 bases removed from V and 1 base from J, the gap between germline ends came to 6 bases.

This clonotype was detected only once. The J gene is TRBJ2-1, the V gene TRBV30; D possibly corresponds to TRBD1 (5 bases). V lost 0 bases, J lost 4 bases, and 7 bases lay in between. The CDR3 sequence is 13 residues long. Germline CDR1 reads GTSNPN; CDR2 reads SVGIG (reference sequence). CDR3 residues: CAWSVTDYNEQFF. CDR3 nucleotide sequence: TGTGCCTGGAGTGTGACAGATTACAATGAGCAGTTCTTC. The full variable domain, in which reference TRBV30 and TRBJ2-1 provide the parts outside the CDR3, is SQTIHQWPATLVQPVGSPLSLECTVEGTSNPNLYWYRQAAGRGLQLLFYSVGIGQISSEVPQNLSASRPQDRQFILSSKKLLLSDSGFYLCAWSVTDYNEQFFGPGTRLTVL.

There are many counts of this clonotype. The chain recombines TRBV12-3 or TRBV12-4 with TRBJ1-4; maybe TRBD1 (5 bases). V was cut by 5 bases and J by 8 bases, with 18 bases left in between. CDR3 size: 15 residues. In nucleotides, the CDR3 is TGTGCCAGCAGTCAACCGGGACGGAAGGACGAAAAACTGTTTTTT. Translating gives CASSQPGRKDEKLFF.

This clonotype turned up a few times. The chain links TRBV3-1 to TRBJ1-6; no firm D call. Trimming shortened V by 1 base and J by 9 bases, and 4 bases separated the two germline ends. CDR1 LGHDT and CDR2 YNNKEL come from the germline V gene (reference sequence). The CDR3 runs to 12 residues. This chain's CDR3 is CASSQARSPLHF. The CDR3 nucleotides read TGTGCCAGCAGCCAAGCCCGTTCACCCCTCCACTTT.

This clonotype was counted a few times. The chain joins TRBV19 to TRBJ1-4, with 7 nucleotides matching TRBD1. V was clipped by 8 bases and J by 2 bases; unmatched bases: 5. The CDR3 totals 14 residues. Germline V gene lookup returns CDR1 LNHDA and CDR2 SQIVND (reference sequence). The chain's CDR3 is CASSQGTTNEKLFF. For the CDR3, the DNA is TGTGCCAGTTCACAGGGGACGACTAATGAAAAACTGTTTTTT.

This clonotype has a handful of counts. The chain has TRBV11-3 and TRBJ2-2; D perhaps matches TRBD2 (5 bases). Germline loops: CDR1 SGHNT, CDR2 YENEEA. CDR3 length: 14 residues. V was clipped by 6 bases and J by 4 bases, with 12 bases between them. CDR3 region: CASRSGKATGELFF. The DNA of the CDR3 is TGTGCCAGCAGAAGCGGCAAGGCCACCGGGGAGCTGTTTTTT.

This clonotype is medium-sized within its sample. This chain links TRBV7-2 with TRBJ2-1; 15 nucleotides agree with TRBD2. V dropped 4 bases and J dropped 7; count of bases not matched to a gene: 2. CDR1 is SGHTA and CDR2 is FQGNSA in the germline V gene. This CDR3 region has 15 residues. The CDR3 DNA is TGTGCCAGCAGCTCAGGACTAGCGGGAGGGAATGAGCAGTTCTTC. Its translation: CASSSGLAGGNEQFF.

This clonotype was detected a few times. CDR3 nucleotides: TGCAGTGCTCGCCCCCAGGGTGAAGCTAACTATGGCTACACCTTC. Protein: CSARPQGEANYGYTF. The V gene is TRBV20-1, the J gene TRBJ1-2; a possible D gene is TRBD1 (5 bases). The CDR3 is 15 residues long. V was trimmed by 5 bases and J by 0 bases, leaving 16 bases between them. Germline values: CDR1 DFQATT, CDR2 SNEGSKA (reference sequence).

This chain links TRBV5-6 with TRBJ2-7; D is undetermined. Germline V gene data show CDR1 as SGHDT and CDR2 as YYEEEE. CDR3 length equals 13 residues. V lost 0 bases and J 0 bases, leaving 4 bases between the germline ends. The CDR3 DNA sequence: TGTGCCAGCAGCTTGGGGGCCTCCTACGAGCAGTACTTC. As protein: CASSLGASYEQYF.

The V gene is TRBV9, the J gene TRBJ2-5, with TRBD2 matching over 7 bases. Germline V gene lookup returns CDR1 SGDLS and CDR2 YYNGEE. V dropped 7 bases and J dropped 2; count of bases not matched to a gene: 11. The CDR3 runs 15 residues. DNA of the CDR3: TGTGCCAGCTCAAGTACCTCTAGCGGACAAGAGACCCAGTACTTC. Encoded protein: CASSSTSSGQETQYF.

The J gene is TRBJ2-3, the V gene TRBV20-1; 9 bases agree with TRBD2. CDR3 size: 17 residues. V shed 3 bases, J shed 0 bases, and the junction held 10 bases outside the gene matches. CDR1 is DFQATT, CDR2 SNEGSKA, per germline (reference sequence). The chain's CDR3 is CSASAGSGGYSTDTQYF. CDR3 nucleotide sequence: TGCAGTGCTAGCGCGGGGAGCGGGGGGTATAGCACAGATACGCAGTATTTT.

The chain uses TRBV7-9 and TRBJ2-1, with D possibly matching TRBD2 (6 bases). Germline CDR1 is SEHNR and CDR2 is FQNEAQ (reference sequence). This CDR3 comprises 17 residues. V shed 5 bases and J shed 4 bases, with 21 bases lying between them. The CDR3 here is CASSPPVGGTSYNEQFF. DNA of the CDR3: TGTGCCAGCAGCCCCCCGGTCGGCGGGACTTCATACAATGAGCAGTTCTTC. The full variable domain, in which reference TRBV7-9 and TRBJ2-1 provide the parts outside the CDR3, is DTGVSQNPRHKITKRGQNVTFRCDPISEHNRLYWYRQTLGQGPEFLTYFQNEAQLEKSRLLSDRFSAERPKGSFSTLEIQRTEQGDSAMYLCASSPPVGGTSYNEQFFGPGTRLTVL.

Relative to its sample, this clonotype is medium-sized. V is TRBV12-3 or TRBV12-4 and J is TRBJ1-1; 7 nucleotides line up with TRBD1. The CDR3 is made up of 15 amino acids. V shed 4 bases and J 6 bases; nucleotides not matched to a gene: 11. The CDR3 region is CASSWGAGQGAEAFF. The CDR3 DNA sequence: TGTGCCAGCAGTTGGGGGGCAGGGCAGGGGGCTGAAGCTTTCTTT.

This clonotype was recorded a few times. This sequence joins TRBV9 and TRBJ2-1; 9 bases match TRBD2. This CDR3 is built from 16 residues. Germline V gene data show CDR1 as SGDLS and CDR2 as YYNGEE. The ends lost 3 bases at V and 10 bases at J; junction bases unmatched: 14. The CDR3 DNA follows: TGTGCCAGCAGCGAAGGTTGGACTAGCGTGGGAAAAGAGCAGTTCTTC. This translates into CASSEGWTSVGKEQFF.

This clonotype was counted a few times. The genes are TRBV20-1 and TRBJ2-5, with D maybe TRBD1 (5 bases). Germline V CDR1 and CDR2: DFQATT, SNEGSKA (reference sequence). The V and J ends lost 1 base and 1 base respectively, with 7 bases between them. This CDR3 has 13 amino acids. The CDR3 reads CSARGQSQETQYF. The CDR3 DNA follows: TGCAGTGCTAGAGGACAGTCCCAAGAGACCCAGTACTTC.

The sample holds many counts of this clonotype. The gene calls are TRBV10-3 and TRBJ1-3, with 7 bases that match TRBD1. The germline gives CDR1 ENHRY, CDR2 SYGVKD. Trimming at V came to 0 bases and at J to 2 bases, leaving 7 bases not matched to a gene. The CDR3 consists of 17 residues. CDR3: CAISESNRGDPGNTIYF. CDR3 nucleotides: TGTGCCATCAGTGAGTCCAACAGGGGCGACCCTGGAAACACCATATATTTT.

The table lists this clonotype with a few counts. The J gene is TRBJ1-5, the V gene TRBV11-3; D gene uncertain. The length of the CDR3 is 18 residues. Germline CDR1 is SGHNT and CDR2 is YENEEA. V dropped 0 bases and J dropped 0 bases, with 15 bases sitting between them. Here the CDR3 DNA reads TGTGCCAGCAGCTTAGATGGAGGGCCGGAGGATAGCAATCAGCCCCAGCATTTT. Translated, it gives CASSLDGGPEDSNQPQHF.